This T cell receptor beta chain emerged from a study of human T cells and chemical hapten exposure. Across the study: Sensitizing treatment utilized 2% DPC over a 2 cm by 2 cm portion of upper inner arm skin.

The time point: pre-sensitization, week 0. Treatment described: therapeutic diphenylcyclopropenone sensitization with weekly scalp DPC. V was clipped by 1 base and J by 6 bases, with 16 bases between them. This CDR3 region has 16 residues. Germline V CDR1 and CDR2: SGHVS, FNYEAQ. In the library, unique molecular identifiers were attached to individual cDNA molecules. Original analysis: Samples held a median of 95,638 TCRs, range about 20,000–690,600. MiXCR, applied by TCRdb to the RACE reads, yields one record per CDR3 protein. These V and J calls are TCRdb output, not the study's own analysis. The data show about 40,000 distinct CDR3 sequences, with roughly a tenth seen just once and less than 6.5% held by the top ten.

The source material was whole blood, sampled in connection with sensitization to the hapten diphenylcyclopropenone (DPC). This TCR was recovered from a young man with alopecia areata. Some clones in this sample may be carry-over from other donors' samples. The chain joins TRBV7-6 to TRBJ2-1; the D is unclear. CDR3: CASSLGSGGDFNEQFF. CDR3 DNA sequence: TGTGCCAGCAGCTTAGGGTCCGGCGGAGATTTCAATGAGCAGTTCTTC.